This section outlines one TCR beta chain sequence together with its context. The PCR was carried out with 60 Vbeta primers and 13 Jbeta primers. The repertoire was sequenced with immunoSEQ multiplex PCR; TCRdb's copy has only in-frame clones and lacks some. This sample has around 91,000 clones, with 78% found just once. The CDR3 extends over 14 amino acids. CDR1 is SNHLY and CDR2 is FYNNEI in the germline V gene. The trim removed 4 bases at V and 4 bases at J, leaving 6 bases unmatched. This sample is part of a study of cytomegalovirus exposure and HLA in healthy donors. The clonotype originates from a male donor in good health and CMV-seropositive. This chain connects TRBV2 to TRBJ2-5, with 7 positions matching TRBD2. The sequenced sample was PBMCs. CDR3 protein: CASSGEGPGETQYF. The CDR3 nucleotides read TGTGCCAGCAGTGGGGAGGGCCCGGGAGAGACCCAGTACTTC.